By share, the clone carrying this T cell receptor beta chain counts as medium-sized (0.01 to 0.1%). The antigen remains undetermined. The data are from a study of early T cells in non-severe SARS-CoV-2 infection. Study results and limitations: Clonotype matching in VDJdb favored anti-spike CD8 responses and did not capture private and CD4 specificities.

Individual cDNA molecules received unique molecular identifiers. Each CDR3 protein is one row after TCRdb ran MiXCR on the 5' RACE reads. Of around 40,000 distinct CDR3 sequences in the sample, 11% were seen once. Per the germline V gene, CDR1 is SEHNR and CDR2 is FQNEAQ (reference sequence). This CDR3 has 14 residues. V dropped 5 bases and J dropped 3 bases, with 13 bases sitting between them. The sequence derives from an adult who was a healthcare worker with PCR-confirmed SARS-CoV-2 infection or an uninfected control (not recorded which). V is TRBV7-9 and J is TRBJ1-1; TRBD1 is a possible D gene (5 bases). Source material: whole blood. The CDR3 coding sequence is TGTGCCAGCAGCCGGTTGGGGGAGGACACTGAAGCTTTCTTT. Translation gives CASSRLGEDTEAFF.